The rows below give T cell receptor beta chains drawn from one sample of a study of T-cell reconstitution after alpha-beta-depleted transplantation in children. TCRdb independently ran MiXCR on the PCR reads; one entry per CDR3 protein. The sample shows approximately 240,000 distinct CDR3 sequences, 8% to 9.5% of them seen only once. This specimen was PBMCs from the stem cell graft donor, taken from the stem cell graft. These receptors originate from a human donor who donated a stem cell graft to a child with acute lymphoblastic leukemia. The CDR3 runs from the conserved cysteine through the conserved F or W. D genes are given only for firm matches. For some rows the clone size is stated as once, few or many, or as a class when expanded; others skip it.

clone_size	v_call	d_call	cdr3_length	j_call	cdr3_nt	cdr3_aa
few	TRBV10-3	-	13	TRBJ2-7	TGTGCCATCAGTGAAACTCAGATCTACGAGCAGTACTTC	CAISETQIYEQYF
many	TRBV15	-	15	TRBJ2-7	TGTGCCACCAGCAGAGAGCGGGGGACATTCTACGAGCAGTACTTC	CATSRERGTFYEQYF
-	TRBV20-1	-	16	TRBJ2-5	TGCTGTGCTAGAGATTCGGCAGGCAGCCCCCAAGAGACCCAGTACTTC	CCARDSAGSPQETQYF
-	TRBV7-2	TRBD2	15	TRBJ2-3	TGTGCCAGCAGCTTGCTCGGACTAGCGGGGGCAGAGCAGTATTTT	CASSLLGLAGAEQYF
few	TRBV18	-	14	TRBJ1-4	TGTGCCAGCTCCCCCCTTGAGGGAGGTGAAAAACTGTTTTTT	CASSPLEGGEKLFF
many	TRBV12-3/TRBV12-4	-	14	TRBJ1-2	TGTGCCAGCAGTAGCTCTGGGGCTAACTATGGCTACACCTTC	CASSSSGANYGYTF
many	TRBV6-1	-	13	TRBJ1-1	TGTGCCAGTAAGGGGACGGGCCTTACTGAAGCTTTCTTT	CASKGTGLTEAFF
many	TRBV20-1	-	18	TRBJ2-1	TGCAGTGCCCCTCTGGCAGGTAGCGACTATGGTACCTACAATGAGCAGTTCTTC	CSAPLAGSDYGTYNEQFF
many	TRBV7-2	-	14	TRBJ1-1	TGTGCCAGCAGCTTAGGTACAGCGAACACTGAAGCTTTCTTT	CASSLGTANTEAFF
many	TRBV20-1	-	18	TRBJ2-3	TGCAGTGCTGGGGATCCCATAAGGAGTAGCGCGGGCACAGATACGCAGTATTTT	CSAGDPIRSSAGTDTQYF
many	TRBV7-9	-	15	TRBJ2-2	TGTGCCAGCAGCCTTGGGGTAGCGTCCACCGGGGAGCTGTTTTTT	CASSLGVASTGELFF
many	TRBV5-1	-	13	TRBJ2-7	TGCGCCAGCAGCTTGGGCCTTTTCTACGAGCAGTACTTC	CASSLGLFYEQYF
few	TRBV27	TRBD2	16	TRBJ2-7	TGTGCCAGCAGTTTATCGTGGGGGACTAGTGGCTACGAGCAGTACTTC	CASSLSWGTSGYEQYF
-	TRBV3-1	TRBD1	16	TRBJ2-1	TGTGCCAGCAGCTCTAGAGGGACAGGGGCCTACAATGAGCAGTTCTTC	CASSSRGTGAYNEQFF
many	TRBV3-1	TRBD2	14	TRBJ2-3	TGTACCAGCAGCCAAGATTCTAGCGGGGGAACGCAGTATTTT	CTSSQDSSGGTQYF
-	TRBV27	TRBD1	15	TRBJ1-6	TGTGCCAGCAGATCCGGGACAGGGAGTAATTCACCCCTCCACTTT	CASRSGTGSNSPLHF
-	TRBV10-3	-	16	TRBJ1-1	TGTGCCATCAGTGGTCCGGCCGGGGGGCTAGACACTGAAGCTTTCTTT	CAISGPAGGLDTEAFF
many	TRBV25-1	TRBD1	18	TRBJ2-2	TGTGCCAGCAGTGAATTAGGCAGGGGGTCTCAATTCACCGGGGAGCTGTTTTTT	CASSELGRGSQFTGELFF
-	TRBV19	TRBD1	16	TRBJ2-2	TGTGCCAGTAGTATCCCCGGACAGGGGGTCACCGGGGAGCTGTTTTTT	CASSIPGQGVTGELFF
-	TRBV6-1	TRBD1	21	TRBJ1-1	TGTGCCAGCAGTGAAGCCCGTTATTTTTTTGGACAGGTGAATAGTTACACTGAAGCTTTCTTT	CASSEARYFFGQVNSYTEAFF
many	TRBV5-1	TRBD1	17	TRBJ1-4	TGCGCCAGCAGCCCAGTGGTCGGGACGGACAGGGGAAAAAAACTGTTTTTT	CASSPVVGTDRGKKLFF
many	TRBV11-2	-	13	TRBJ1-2	TGTGCCAGCAGCTTTGTCGGGGACCTCGGCTACACCTTC	CASSFVGDLGYTF
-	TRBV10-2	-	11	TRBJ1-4	TGCGCCAGCAGTGACCTCCGTAAACTGTTTTTT	CASSDLRKLFF